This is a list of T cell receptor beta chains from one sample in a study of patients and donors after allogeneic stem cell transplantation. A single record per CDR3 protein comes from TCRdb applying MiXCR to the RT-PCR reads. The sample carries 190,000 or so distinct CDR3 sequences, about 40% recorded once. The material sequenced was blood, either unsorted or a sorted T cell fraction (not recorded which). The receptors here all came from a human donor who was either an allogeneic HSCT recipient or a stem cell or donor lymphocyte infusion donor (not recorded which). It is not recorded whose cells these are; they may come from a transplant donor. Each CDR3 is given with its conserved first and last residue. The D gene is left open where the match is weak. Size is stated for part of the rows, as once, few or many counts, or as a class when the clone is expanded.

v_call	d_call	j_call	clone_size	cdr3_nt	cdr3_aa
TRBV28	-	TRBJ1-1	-	TGTGCCAGCAGACAGGGAGGTGGGACTGAAGCTTTCTTT	CASRQGGGTEAFF
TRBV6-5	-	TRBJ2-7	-	TGTGCCAGCAGTTACGAGGGGAGAGGCTCCTACGAGCAGTACTTC	CASSYEGRGSYEQYF
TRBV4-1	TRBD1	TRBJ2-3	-	TGCGCCAGCAGCCAATCCCTTGGAATAGAGGGGGCCTCAGATACGCAGTATTTT	CASSQSLGIEGASDTQYF
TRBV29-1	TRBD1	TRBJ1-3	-	TGCAGCGGGCAGGGGGCAAAGGGAAACACCATATATTTT	CSGQGAKGNTIYF
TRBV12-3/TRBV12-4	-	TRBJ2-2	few	TGTGCCAGCAGTTTGCGCGCGCGTGACGGGGAGCTGTTTTTT	CASSLRARDGELFF
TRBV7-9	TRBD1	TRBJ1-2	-	TGTGCCAGCAGCCCCCAAACAGGGGAGGATGGCTACACCTTC	CASSPQTGEDGYTF
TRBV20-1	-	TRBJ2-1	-	TGCAGTGTCAACCCGGGGGCGGATGAGCAGTTCTTC	CSVNPGADEQFF
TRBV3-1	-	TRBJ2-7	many	TGTGCCAGCAGTTCCCTCTACGAGCAGTACTTC	CASSSLYEQYF
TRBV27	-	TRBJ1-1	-	TGTGCCAGCAGGCTCGCGGCCGTAGTGGGAGGGAACACTGAAGCTTTCTTT	CASRLAAVVGGNTEAFF
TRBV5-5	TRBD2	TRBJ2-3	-	TGTGCCAGCAGCTTCTCCGGGACTAGGTTTGTTTCAGATACGCAGTATTTT	CASSFSGTRFVSDTQYF
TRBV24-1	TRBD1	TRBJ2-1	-	TGTGCCACCAGTGACCGGGACAGGGGGACCTACAATGAGCAGTTCTTC	CATSDRDRGTYNEQFF
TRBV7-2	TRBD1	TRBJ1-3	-	TGTGCCAGCAGCCACGGGACAGCTCGCTCTGGAAACACCATATATTTT	CASSHGTARSGNTIYF
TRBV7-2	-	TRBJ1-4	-	TGTGCCAGCAGCTTCGTCCCAGAGCGAGAAAAACTGTTTTTT	CASSFVPEREKLFF
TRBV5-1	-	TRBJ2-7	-	TGCGCCAGCAGCTTGGAGGGCGGCGGCGAGCAGTACTTC	CASSLEGGGEQYF
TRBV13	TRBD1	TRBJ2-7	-	TGTGCCAGCAGCTTAACGGGACAGGGGGACTACGAGCAGTACTTC	CASSLTGQGDYEQYF
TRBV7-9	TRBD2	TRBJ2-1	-	TGTGCCAGCCCCCACGGGACTAGCGGGAGTAATGAGCAGTTCTTC	CASPHGTSGSNEQFF
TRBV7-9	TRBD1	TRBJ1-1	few	TGTGCCAGCAGCCTATATCCCCCTGGACAGGGAGGTCTGTGGACTGAAGCTTTCTTT	CASSLYPPGQGGLWTEAFF
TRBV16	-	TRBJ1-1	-	TGTGCCAGCAGCCATGCGACTGAAGCTTTCTTT	CASSHATEAFF
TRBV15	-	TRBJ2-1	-	TGTGCCACCAGCAGAGAGGGGGAGCAGTTCTTC	CATSREGEQFF
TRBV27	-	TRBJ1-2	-	TGTGCCAGCAGCCCCATCGACAGAGCTAACTATGGCTACACCTTC	CASSPIDRANYGYTF
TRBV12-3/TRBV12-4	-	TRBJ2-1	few	TGTGCCAGCAGTTTAGCGGTCGGGAGCTCCTACAATGAGCAGTTCTTC	CASSLAVGSSYNEQFF
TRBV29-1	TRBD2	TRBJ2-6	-	TGCAGCGTAGACCCTAGCGGGAGCGGGAACTCTGGGGCCAACGTCCTGACTTTC	CSVDPSGSGNSGANVLTF
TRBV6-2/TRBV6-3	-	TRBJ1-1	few	TGTGCCAGCACTTCGCCGGGCCTTAATAAAGGGAACACTGAAGCTTTCTTT	CASTSPGLNKGNTEAFF
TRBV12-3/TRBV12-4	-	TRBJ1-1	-	TGTGCCAGCAGTGCACAGGGAGGTGCTTTCTTT	CASSAQGGAFF
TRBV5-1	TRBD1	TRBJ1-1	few	TGCGCCAGCAGATCCCCCGGGACAGGGGAACTAGGCACTGAAGCTTTCTTT	CASRSPGTGELGTEAFF
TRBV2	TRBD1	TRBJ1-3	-	TGTGCCAGCAGTAGACAGGGTGCCCACTCTGGAAACACCATATATTTT	CASSRQGAHSGNTIYF
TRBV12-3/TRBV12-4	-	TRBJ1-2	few	TGTGCCAGCAGTTCTAGGACACTCACCTATGGCTACACCTTC	CASSSRTLTYGYTF
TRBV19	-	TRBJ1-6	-	TGTGCCAGTAGTATAACAGGACCAGAAAATTCACCCCTCCACTTT	CASSITGPENSPLHF
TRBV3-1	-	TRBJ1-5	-	TGTGCCAGCAGCCAAGACGGGGGATCGGATCAGCCCCAGCATTTT	CASSQDGGSDQPQHF
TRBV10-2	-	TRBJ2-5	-	TGCGCCAGCAGTGAGTCAAACTACCTCTTAGAGACCCAGTACTTC	CASSESNYLLETQYF
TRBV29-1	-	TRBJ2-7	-	TGCAGCGCCCGAGAGGGTAACGAGCAGTACTTC	CSAREGNEQYF
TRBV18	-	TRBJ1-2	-	TGTGCCAGCTCACCGAAGGGGGACCATGGCTACACCTTC	CASSPKGDHGYTF
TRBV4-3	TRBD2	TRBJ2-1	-	TGCGCCAGCAGCCAAGATTCTCCGGGGGGCTCCTACAATGAGCAGTTCTTC	CASSQDSPGGSYNEQFF
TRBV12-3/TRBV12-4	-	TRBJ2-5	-	TGTGCCAGCAGTTTTTCCGGGGAGACCCAGTACTTC	CASSFSGETQYF
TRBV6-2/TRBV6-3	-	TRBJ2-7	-	TGTGCCAGCAGGGACCCATTTGCAGCGGAGCAGTACTTC	CASRDPFAAEQYF
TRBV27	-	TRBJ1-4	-	TGTGCCAGCAGTCACCGGGGCGGGGTGACTAATGAAAAACTGTTTTTT	CASSHRGGVTNEKLFF
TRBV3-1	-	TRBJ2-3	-	TGTGCCAGCAGCCCCGACAGGGATACGCAGTATTTT	CASSPDRDTQYF
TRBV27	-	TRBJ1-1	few	TGTGCCAGCAGTTTATTGCCGGGCCCGAACACTGAAGCTTTCTTT	CASSLLPGPNTEAFF
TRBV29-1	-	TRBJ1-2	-	TGCAGCGTTGATAGGGGGGCAGGGCCCCAGTATGGCTACACCTTC	CSVDRGAGPQYGYTF
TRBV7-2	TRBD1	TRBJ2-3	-	TGTGCCAGCAGCTCCATCCGGACAGGAACTTTTAGCACAGATACGCAGTATTTT	CASSSIRTGTFSTDTQYF
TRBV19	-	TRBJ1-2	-	TGTGCCAGTGGTATCTTGGAGGGTCTCTATGGCTACACCTTC	CASGILEGLYGYTF
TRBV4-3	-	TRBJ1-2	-	TGCGCCAGCAGCCAAGATTTGGATCAGTCCTATGGCTACACCTTC	CASSQDLDQSYGYTF
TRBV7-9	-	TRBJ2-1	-	TGTGCCAGCAGCCAACACGGGGGTGGCAATGAGCAGTTCTTC	CASSQHGGGNEQFF
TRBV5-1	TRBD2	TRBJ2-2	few	TGCGCCAGCAGTACGGGACTAGCGGGAGGACCGTACACCGGGGAGCTGTTTTTT	CASSTGLAGGPYTGELFF
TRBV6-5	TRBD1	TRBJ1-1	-	TGTGCCAGCAGGAAAACAGGGGAAACTGAAGCTTTCTTT	CASRKTGETEAFF
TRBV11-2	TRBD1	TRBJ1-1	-	TGTGCCGGCAGCCCCGGGACAGGGGGCCTCACTGAAGCTTTCTTT	CAGSPGTGGLTEAFF